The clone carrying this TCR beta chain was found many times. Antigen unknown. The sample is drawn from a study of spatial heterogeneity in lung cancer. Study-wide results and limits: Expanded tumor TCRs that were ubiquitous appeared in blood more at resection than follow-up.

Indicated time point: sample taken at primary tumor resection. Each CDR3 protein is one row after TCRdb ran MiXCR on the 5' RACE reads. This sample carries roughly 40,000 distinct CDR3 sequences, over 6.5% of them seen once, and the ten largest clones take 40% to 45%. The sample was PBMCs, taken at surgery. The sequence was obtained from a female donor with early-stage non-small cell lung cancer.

The CDR3 nucleotides are TGCGCCAGCAGCCAAGATACTCGACCGCGAGGAGATTCACCCCTCCACTTT. This encodes CASSQDTRPRGDSPLHF. This chain links TRBV4-3 with TRBJ1-6; D gene unclear. Trimming took off 0 bases at V and 8 bases at J, with 17 bases between the two ends. Germline V gene data show CDR1 as LGHNA and CDR2 as YSLEER. The CDR3 runs to 17 residues.